Presented here are 13 T cell receptor beta chains from one specimen sequenced in a study of T cell changes during pregnancy in multiple sclerosis. Clones were read by immunoSEQ multiplex PCR, and TCRdb kept only the in-frame ones, dropping some. Here the sample spans about 77,000 clones, around 93% being singletons. The sample was peripheral blood, taken after pregnancy. The receptor set was obtained from a female donor in good health, enrolled as a control in a pregnancy study.

This sequence joins TRBV2 and TRBJ2-7; TRBD2 is a possible D gene (5 bases). V gave up 1 base and J gave up 4 bases, with 8 bases separating them. From germline, CDR1 is SNHLY and CDR2 FYNNEI. The CDR3 covers 13 residues. The CDR3 region has the DNA TGTGCCAGCAGTGAAGAGCGGTTATACGAGCAGTACTTC. Translated, it gives CASSEERLYEQYF. Using reference TRBV2 and TRBJ2-7 for the parts outside the CDR3, the full variable domain is EPEVTQTPSHQVTQMGQEVILRCVPISNHLYFYWYRQILGQKVEFLVSFYNNEISEKSEIFDDQFSVERPDGSNFTLKIRSTKLEDSAMYFCASSEERLYEQYFGPGTRLTVT.

This chain joins TRBV18 and TRBJ2-7, with 9 bases aligning to TRBD1. The CDR3 length is 17 residues. The ends lost 6 bases at V and 3 bases at J; junction bases unmatched: 15. From germline, CDR1 is KGHSH and CDR2 LQKENI. The CDR3 region is CASSPRGQGVLGYEQYF. CDR3 sequence (DNA): TGTGCCAGCTCCCCTCGGGGACAGGGAGTTTTGGGCTACGAGCAGTACTTC.

The chain uses TRBV9 and TRBJ2-7, with 8 positions matching TRBD2. The CDR3 covers 15 residues. V lost 1 base to trimming and J lost 0 bases; unmatched junction nucleotides: 3. Germline CDR1 and CDR2: SGDLS and YYNGEE. CDR3 coding DNA: TGTGCCAGCAGCGTATTCAGCGGGAGCTCCTACGAGCAGTACTTC. Amino acids: CASSVFSGSSYEQYF.

The V call is TRBV4-1, the J call TRBJ2-7; TRBD2 is a possible D gene (6 bases). Germline assignment: CDR1 MGHRA and CDR2 YSYEKL. The V end was cut by 3 bases, the J end by 3 bases, with 9 bases between. There are 13 residues in the CDR3. The CDR3 coding sequence is TGCGCCAGCAGCCACGGAGGGTACTACGAGCAGTACTTC. This codes for CASSHGGYYEQYF.

The chain employs TRBV27 and TRBJ2-1; perhaps TRBD2 as D (5 bases). This CDR3 is 15 amino acids long. Trimming took 5 bases from V and 2 from J, leaving 13 bases between them. CDR1 is MNHEY, CDR2 SMNVEV, per germline (reference sequence). The CDR3 DNA reads as TGTGCCAGCAGTCCGGACTCGATTCCCTACAATGAGCAGTTCTTC. Protein sequence: CASSPDSIPYNEQFF.

The rearrangement links TRBV11-2 to TRBJ2-5; 10 nucleotides match TRBD2. Per the germline V gene, CDR1 is SGHAT and CDR2 is FQNNGV. After removal of 1 base from V and 6 bases from J, the junction contained 5 bases not matched to a gene. The length of the CDR3 is 15 residues. For the CDR3, the DNA is TGTGCCAGCAGCTTAGGTCTAGCGGGAGTTAAGACCCAGTACTTC. Its translation is CASSLGLAGVKTQYF.

The rearrangement uses TRBV2 and TRBJ1-4, with TRBD1 matching over 9 bases. Germline CDR1 is SNHLY and CDR2 is FYNNEI. The CDR3 has 13 residues. Trimming removed 6 bases from V and 10 bases from J; junction bases left unmatched: 6. In DNA, the CDR3 is TGTGCCAGCAGCCCCGAGACAGGGGGAAAACTGTTTTTT. Protein sequence: CASSPETGGKLFF.

The chain combines TRBV7-9 with TRBJ1-3, with unresolved D. This CDR3 has 14 amino acids. CDR1 and CDR2 (germline): SEHNR, FQNEAQ (reference sequence). V was shortened by 4 bases and J by 8 bases, with 15 bases between the two germline ends. The CDR3 region has the DNA TGTGCCAGCAGCTCCCAATCGGGGTCTTACACCATATATTTT. Protein: CASSSQSGSYTIYF.

This chain joins TRBV5-1 and TRBJ2-1; 7 bases match TRBD1. CDR3 length equals 12 residues. CDR1 is SGHRS, CDR2 YFSETQ, per germline. V dropped 8 bases and J dropped 8; count of bases not matched to a gene: 7. Written as DNA, the CDR3 is TGCGCCAGTCAGACAGGGACGGATGAGCAGTTCTTC. Encoded protein: CASQTGTDEQFF.

The V gene is TRBV19, the J gene TRBJ1-2, with D perhaps matching TRBD1 (5 bases). Germline V lookup: CDR1 LNHDA, CDR2 SQIVND (reference sequence). This CDR3 is 12 amino acids long. V lost 4 bases, J lost 8 bases, and 11 bases lay in between. The CDR3 DNA reads TGTGCCAGTAGTAGCGGGGCTGGGGGCTACACCTTC. Its protein product is CASSSGAGGYTF.

The CDR3 region is CASRGGEQFF. CDR3 DNA sequence: TGTGCCAGCAGGGGGGGTGAGCAGTTCTTC. The rearrangement links TRBV9 to TRBJ2-1; D possibly corresponds to TRBD2 (6 bases). Germline CDR1 is SGDLS and CDR2 is YYNGEE. V shed 5 bases and J shed 9 bases, with 6 bases lying between them. This CDR3 is built from 10 residues.

This sequence joins TRBV6-1 and TRBJ1-2; D gene uncertain. V was cut by 1 base and J by 4 bases, with 13 bases left in between. Germline V gives CDR1 MNHNS, CDR2 SASEGT. CDR3 length equals 15 residues. The CDR3 here is CASSEGMGGAYGYTF. The CDR3 region has the DNA TGTGCCAGCAGTGAAGGGATGGGAGGTGCCTATGGCTACACCTTC.

This clone showed up just a few times. DNA for the CDR3: TGCGCCAGCAGCTTGACAGGGGAGACCAACGTCCTGACTTTC. This codes for CASSLTGETNVLTF. V is TRBV5-1 and J is TRBJ2-6, with TRBD1 identical over 7 bases. The germline gives CDR1 SGHRS, CDR2 YFSETQ. V shed 1 base and J 8 bases; nucleotides not matched to a gene: 3. The CDR3 extends over 14 amino acids.